This TCR beta chain was profiled in a study of control samples from healthy donors and cancer patients (TCRdb year 2020). Notes on this clone: The antigen it binds to is not known. No base quality values were provided; no much bigger clone lies one nucleotide off.

The receptor library was made with the immunoSEQ multiplex PCR assay. What TCRdb holds here is the immuneACCESS table cut down to in-frame rearrangements. Part of the clones is not present; checked against another copy, under half of the missing clones reflect an unresolved V gene, and the others are unexplained. The sample contains about 120,000 clones, roughly nine tenths of them found a single time. More than 1.5% of the sample is in the top ten clones. The CDR3 numbers 15 residues from cysteine through phenylalanine. Only the CDR3 DNA is retained, 45 bases long and in frame from the first base. Looking up the germline V gene (reference sequence) yields CDR1 SEHNR and CDR2 FQNEAQ. V is pared back by 3 bases and J by 1 base, with 10 bases lying between the germline termini.

Sequenced input: blood. The sequence derives from a young man in good health. The sequence is built from TRBV7-9 and TRBJ1-5; no confident D gene assignment can be made. The CDR3 protein is CASSLDQASNQPQHF. The sequenced DNA is TGTGCCAGCAGCTTGGATCAAGCGAGCAATCAGCCCCAGCATTTT.